These 3 T cell receptor beta chains were all obtained from the same sample, sequenced in a study of T-cell reconstitution after alpha-beta-depleted transplantation in children. Preparation of the TCRbeta library used unique molecular identifiers. MiXCR, run by TCRdb on the PCR reads, gives a single entry per CDR3 protein. This table holds a few hundred thousand distinct CDR3 sequences, under 13% found once. Sequences were derived from PBMCs from the stem cell graft donor, sampled from the stem cell graft. Source of these receptors: a human donor who donated a stem cell graft to a child with acute lymphoblastic leukemia.

The chain employs TRBV6-5 and TRBJ2-1, with TRBD2 matching over 11 bases. The CDR3 sequence is 19 residues long. Germline V gene sequence: CDR1 MNHEY, CDR2 SVGAGI. Trimming at V came to 0 bases and at J to 6 bases, leaving 13 bases not matched to a gene. CDR3 DNA sequence: TGTGCCAGCAGTTACTCGGACCGTCTACTAGCGGGAGACATCAATGAGCAGTTCTTC. Protein sequence: CASSYSDRLLAGDINEQFF.

This clonotype was observed many times. The CDR3 loop is CASSPGEGHSNQPQHF. The CDR3 DNA sequence: TGTGCCAGCAGCCCCGGGGAGGGACATAGCAATCAGCCCCAGCATTTT. The V gene is TRBV6-1, the J gene TRBJ1-5, with D possibly being TRBD1 (6 bases). There are 16 residues in the CDR3. V lost 6 bases and J 0 bases, leaving 15 bases between the germline ends. Germline values: CDR1 MNHNS, CDR2 SASEGT.

The rearrangement links TRBV4-2 to TRBJ2-7; D possibly corresponds to TRBD2 (6 bases). The CDR3 spans 16 residues. Germline V gene sequence: CDR1 LGHNA, CDR2 YNFKEQ. V was shortened by 0 bases and J by 3 bases, with 15 bases between the two germline ends. The CDR3 protein is CASSQEAGTSDYEQYF. CDR3 nucleotide sequence: TGTGCCAGCAGCCAAGAAGCCGGGACTTCCGACTACGAGCAGTACTTC.